These T cell receptor beta chains were read from a single sample in a study of T-cell memory formation after mild COVID-19. In TCRdb, the 5' RACE reads were re-called with MiXCR into one record per CDR3 protein. The table records a few hundred thousand distinct CDR3 sequences, approximately 27% of them present only once. Sequencing input: PBMCs or a T cell subset sorted from them (not recorded which). Source of these receptors: an adult woman who had mild COVID-19 (a few samples of this study predate the infection). Cell type and time point are not known. Both conserved end residues are part of each CDR3. Size values are once, few and many counts, or a class for expanded clones, and some rows have none.

CDR3 protein: CASSQLKGHRRCSGANVLTF
V gene: TRBV23-1
clone size: many
J gene: TRBJ2-6

CDR3 protein: CASSQRLDLRNTGELFF
V gene: TRBV4-1
clone size: few
J gene: TRBJ2-2

CDR3 protein: CSAQRSGTSYEQYF
V gene: TRBV20-1
clone size: .
J gene: TRBJ2-7

CDR3 protein: CASSLREGSDIQYF
V gene: TRBV3-1
clone size: .
J gene: TRBJ2-4

CDR3 protein: CSVVQGVNEQFF
V gene: TRBV29-1
clone size: .
J gene: TRBJ2-1

CDR3 protein: CSVAQGKVNQPQHF
V gene: TRBV29-1
clone size: .
J gene: TRBJ1-5

CDR3 protein: CATSLGSGVETQYF
V gene: TRBV15
clone size: few
J gene: TRBJ2-5

CDR3 protein: CASSPPGTGFINYGYTF
V gene: TRBV19
clone size: .
J gene: TRBJ1-2

CDR3 protein: CASSYNPVATNEKLFF
V gene: TRBV6-5
clone size: .
J gene: TRBJ1-4

CDR3 protein: CATSWGSGYTF
V gene: TRBV12-3/TRBV12-4
clone size: .
J gene: TRBJ1-2

CDR3 protein: CASSHGSGAGVQETQYF
V gene: TRBV3-1
clone size: .
J gene: TRBJ2-5

CDR3 protein: CATSRAPADTQYF
V gene: TRBV6-5
clone size: .
J gene: TRBJ2-3

CDR3 protein: CASSLAASGGAADTQYF
V gene: TRBV5-1
clone size: .
J gene: TRBJ2-3

CDR3 protein: CASSPRSKNIQYF
V gene: TRBV3-1
clone size: .
J gene: TRBJ2-4

CDR3 protein: CASSWRGKGPYEQYF
V gene: TRBV5-6
clone size: .
J gene: TRBJ2-7

CDR3 protein: CASSPGTANTGELFF
V gene: TRBV18
clone size: many
J gene: TRBJ2-2

CDR3 protein: CASSLGPPTGFSYEQYF
V gene: TRBV5-1
clone size: few
J gene: TRBJ2-7

CDR3 protein: CATSDSSGTRETQYF
V gene: TRBV24-1
clone size: .
J gene: TRBJ2-5

CDR3 protein: CATSEQNNYGYTF
V gene: TRBV24-1
clone size: few
J gene: TRBJ1-2

CDR3 protein: CSASSLQGSHNEQFF
V gene: TRBV20-1
clone size: few
J gene: TRBJ2-1

CDR3 protein: CASSLAGTRTAGGETQYF
V gene: TRBV5-5
clone size: .
J gene: TRBJ2-5

CDR3 protein: CASNDYSYNEQFF
V gene: TRBV5-1
clone size: many
J gene: TRBJ2-1

CDR3 protein: CASFPWTGTSPFYEQYF
V gene: TRBV6-1
clone size: .
J gene: TRBJ2-7

CDR3 protein: CASSPQGYIQYF
V gene: TRBV18
clone size: .
J gene: TRBJ2-4

CDR3 protein: CASSLARTNTQYF
V gene: TRBV7-9
clone size: .
J gene: TRBJ2-3

CDR3 protein: CASSTGTGVTASEQYF
V gene: TRBV6-6
clone size: .
J gene: TRBJ2-7

CDR3 protein: CASSVVGGVYGHTGELFF
V gene: TRBV9
clone size: few
J gene: TRBJ2-2

CDR3 protein: CASSYGGPSYEQYF
V gene: TRBV19
clone size: .
J gene: TRBJ2-7

CDR3 protein: CAWRRTANTGELFF
V gene: TRBV30
clone size: .
J gene: TRBJ2-2

CDR3 protein: CSVAGAFF
V gene: TRBV29-1
clone size: few
J gene: TRBJ1-1

CDR3 protein: CASSLATGRDGYTF
V gene: TRBV5-6
clone size: few
J gene: TRBJ1-2

CDR3 protein: CASSSLLASTDTQYF
V gene: TRBV5-6
clone size: .
J gene: TRBJ2-3

CDR3 protein: CASSQEDMGFRGTEAFF
V gene: TRBV4-1
clone size: .
J gene: TRBJ1-1

CDR3 protein: CASSIRVGEPQHF
V gene: TRBV12-3/TRBV12-4
clone size: few
J gene: TRBJ1-5

CDR3 protein: CASSLSRLATEKLFF
V gene: TRBV28
clone size: .
J gene: TRBJ1-4

CDR3 protein: CASSRVLLYGQYF
V gene: TRBV12-3/TRBV12-4
clone size: .
J gene: TRBJ2-3

CDR3 protein: CASSPGTGGARETQYF
V gene: TRBV27
clone size: .
J gene: TRBJ2-5

CDR3 protein: CASSLTLDSNQPQHF
V gene: TRBV7-8
clone size: few
J gene: TRBJ1-5

CDR3 protein: CASSFSEVLFF
V gene: TRBV6-2/TRBV6-3
clone size: few
J gene: TRBJ1-4

CDR3 protein: CASSPEDRGAVGPQHF
V gene: TRBV12-3/TRBV12-4
clone size: .
J gene: TRBJ1-5

CDR3 protein: CAWRAGQGNTEAFF
V gene: TRBV30
clone size: .
J gene: TRBJ1-1

CDR3 protein: CAISRDSTNYGYTF
V gene: TRBV10-3
clone size: few
J gene: TRBJ1-2

CDR3 protein: CASSYNREMNTEAFF
V gene: TRBV27
clone size: .
J gene: TRBJ1-1

CDR3 protein: CASSYERERRSTDTQYF
V gene: TRBV6-8
clone size: few
J gene: TRBJ2-3

CDR3 protein: CASRPRSGDTEAFF
V gene: TRBV7-9
clone size: few
J gene: TRBJ1-1

CDR3 protein: CSARDAGLNTEAFF
V gene: TRBV20-1
clone size: .
J gene: TRBJ1-1

CDR3 protein: CASSSYREVRNTEAFF
V gene: TRBV27
clone size: few
J gene: TRBJ1-1

CDR3 protein: CSVDAGDTEAFF
V gene: TRBV29-1
clone size: few
J gene: TRBJ1-1

CDR3 protein: CASSPNTGSSTDTQYF
V gene: TRBV5-1
clone size: .
J gene: TRBJ2-3